Presented here are 15 T cell receptor beta chains from one specimen sequenced in a study of neurological immune-mediated disorders. TCRdb re-called the 5' RACE reads with MiXCR, one entry per CDR3 protein. The table lists tens of thousands of distinct CDR3 sequences, under 13% of them singletons. Specimen: PBMCs. The source is a woman in her 40s with HTLV-1-associated myelopathy (HAM/TSP).

This clonotype has ten or more counts. This chain connects TRBV28 to TRBJ2-6; 8 bases are a match to TRBD1. Germline CDR1 is MDHEN and CDR2 is SYDVKM. The CDR3 is 19 amino acids. With 6 bases clipped from V and 1 base from J, the junction kept 14 bases outside the gene matches. CDR3 DNA: TGTGCCAGCAGGAGACGTGGGGACAGGACTATTTCTGGGGCCAACGTCCTGACTTTC. This sequence encodes CASRRRGDRTISGANVLTF.

This clonotype was counted many times. Here the CDR3 DNA reads TGTGCCAGCACCTTGGACAGGGGGCCTTACAATGAGCAGTTCTTC. Translated, it gives CASTLDRGPYNEQFF. V usage is TRBV6-2 or TRBV6-3 and J usage is TRBJ2-1; 11 bases fit TRBD1. Germline V gene lookup returns CDR1 MNHEY and CDR2 SVGEGT. The CDR3 consists of 15 residues. J gave up 4 bases and V 7 bases, and 6 bases lay outside the gene matches.

At least ten counts were recorded for this clonotype. The V call is TRBV7-2, the J call TRBJ2-1; no reliable D call. Per the germline V gene, CDR1 is SGHTA and CDR2 is FQGNSA. V was clipped by 5 bases and J by 4 bases, with 6 bases between them. The CDR3 loop spans 12 amino acids. The DNA of the CDR3 is TGTGCCAGCAGCCCGTATTACAATGAGCAGTTCTTC. It encodes CASSPYYNEQFF. Variable domain in full (rest from reference TRBV7-2 and TRBJ2-1): GAGVSQSPSNKVTEKGKDVELRCDPISGHTALYWYRQSLGQGLEFLIYFQGNSAPDKSGLPSDRFSAERTGGSVSTLTIQRTQQEDSAVYLCASSPYYNEQFFGPGTRLTVL.

This clonotype was counted ten times or more. The chain employs TRBV20-1 and TRBJ2-5; 9 bases fit TRBD2. The CDR3 is 14 amino acids. After removal of 4 bases from V and 5 bases from J, the junction contained 8 bases not matched to a gene. Germline assignment: CDR1 DFQATT and CDR2 SNEGSKA (reference sequence). The CDR3 sequence is CSAMGGGAVETQYF. CDR3 bases: TGCAGTGCTATGGGCGGGGGGGCCGTGGAGACCCAGTACTTC.

This clonotype was found many times. The chain joins TRBV3-1 to TRBJ2-2, with no clear D. The length of the CDR3 is 11 residues. The V gene lost 3 bases and the J gene lost 11 bases, with 7 bases spanning the gap. Germline V gene lookup returns CDR1 LGHDT and CDR2 YNNKEL (reference sequence). DNA for the CDR3: TGTGCCAGCAGCCAGACCCAAGAGCTGTTTTTT. This translates into CASSQTQELFF.

This clonotype ranks as medium-sized. The rearrangement uses TRBV20-1 and TRBJ2-5; D not resolved. Deletions cut 0 bases from V and 5 bases from J, with 13 bases between. The germline V gene encodes CDR1 DFQATT and CDR2 SNEGSKA (reference sequence). This CDR3 spans 14 amino acids. The CDR3 coding sequence is TGCAGTGCTAGAGATCCCCGGATTTGGGAGACCCAGTACTTC. This encodes CSARDPRIWETQYF.

This clonotype was seen at least ten times. This chain links TRBV24-1 with TRBJ1-5; D is perhaps TRBD1 (5 bases). Germline assignment: CDR1 KGHDR and CDR2 SFDVKD. V was clipped by 5 bases and J by 3 bases, with 10 bases between them. CDR3 size: 14 residues. CDR3 sequence: CATSARGFNQPQHF. The DNA for the CDR3 is TGTGCCACCAGTGCACGGGGCTTCAATCAGCCCCAGCATTTT.

Ten or more counts support this clonotype. V and J are TRBV7-2 and TRBJ2-7, with 7 positions matching TRBD1. J gave up 4 bases and V 5 bases, and 8 bases lay outside the gene matches. The CDR3 totals 14 residues. The germline V gene has CDR1 SGHTA and CDR2 FQGNSA. CDR3 sequence: CASSAPTGWYEQYF. DNA for the CDR3: TGTGCCAGCAGCGCGCCGACAGGGTGGTACGAGCAGTACTTC. Full variable domain (outside the CDR3, taken from reference TRBV7-2 and TRBJ2-7): GAGVSQSPSNKVTEKGKDVELRCDPISGHTALYWYRQSLGQGLEFLIYFQGNSAPDKSGLPSDRFSAERTGGSVSTLTIQRTQQEDSAVYLCASSAPTGWYEQYFGPGTRLTVT.

DNA of the CDR3: TGCGCCAGCAGCCAAGGACAGGGGTCAGATACGCAGTATTTT. It translates to CASSQGQGSDTQYF. The J gene is TRBJ2-3, the V gene TRBV5-1; the match to TRBD1 covers 9 bases. The CDR3 contains 14 residues. V shed 4 bases and J 4 bases; nucleotides not matched to a gene: 4. Germline loops: CDR1 SGHRS, CDR2 YFSETQ.

This clonotype was counted ten times or more. This chain links TRBV3-1 with TRBJ1-1; TRBD1 is a possible D gene (6 bases). V was pared by 4 bases and J by 6 bases, with 15 bases between. The length of the CDR3 is 14 residues. Germline assignment: CDR1 LGHDT and CDR2 YNNKEL (reference sequence). The CDR3 loop is CASSPPGGGAEAFF. The CDR3 nucleotides are TGTGCCAGCAGCCCCCCTGGGGGGGGCGCTGAAGCTTTCTTT.

This clonotype was observed many times. The chain employs TRBV12-5 and TRBJ1-5; no reliable D call. The CDR3 has 16 residues. Per the germline V gene, CDR1 is LGHNT and CDR2 is FRNRAP. V dropped 0 bases and J dropped 3 bases, with 12 bases sitting between them. The CDR3 region has the DNA TGTGCTAGTGGTTTGGTAATGAGCCGCTACAATCAGCCCCAGCATTTT. As protein: CASGLVMSRYNQPQHF.

There are many counts of this clonotype. Written as DNA, the CDR3 is TGCGCCAGCAGCCCCGGACTAGCGGGGATGAGAACAGATACGCAGTATTTT. This gives the protein CASSPGLAGMRTDTQYF. The chain uses TRBV5-1 and TRBJ2-3; 12 nucleotides agree with TRBD2. Germline lookup yields CDR1 SGHRS and CDR2 YFSETQ. The junction had 9 bases not matched to a gene; V was cut back by 4 bases and J by 3 bases. The CDR3 extends over 17 amino acids.

This clonotype was detected many times. The V call is TRBV3-1, the J call TRBJ2-1; D ambiguous. The length of the CDR3 is 12 residues. Trimming cost V 2 bases and J 7 bases, with 6 bases left between them. Per the germline V gene, CDR1 is LGHDT and CDR2 is YNNKEL (reference sequence). The CDR3 sequence: CASSQLVNEQFF. The CDR3 nucleotides read TGTGCCAGCAGCCAACTAGTAAATGAGCAGTTCTTC.

This clonotype has more than one count but fewer than ten. A much larger clone differs from this one at a single base, so this may be a read error. The rearrangement links TRBV3-1 to TRBJ2-2; 7 nucleotides agree with TRBD2. Per germline, CDR1 LGHDT and CDR2 YNNKEL (reference sequence). CDR3 length equals 16 residues. As DNA, the CDR3 is TGTGTCAGCAGCCAAGCTGGCGGGGGGAACACCGGGGAGCTGTTTTTT. Protein sequence: CVSSQAGGGNTGELFF.

This clonotype has at least ten counts. The chain uses TRBV3-1 and TRBJ1-1; D unresolved. In germline, CDR1 is LGHDT, CDR2 YNNKEL (reference sequence). The V gene lost 1 base and the J gene lost 6 bases, with 12 bases spanning the gap. The CDR3 covers 14 residues. CDR3 residues: CASSQGSGSAEAFF. CDR3 bases: TGTGCCAGCAGCCAAGGGTCGGGGTCCGCTGAAGCTTTCTTT.